Shown below are 16 T cell receptor beta chains from a single sample sequenced in a study of blood T cell repertoires in COVID-19. The method was immunoSEQ multiplex PCR; TCRdb's version includes in-frame clones alone and lacks a portion of them. The sample has around 56,000 clones; 81% are singletons. Sequencing input: peripheral blood. Receptors were obtained from a woman at least 80 years old with active or convalescent COVID-19.

The chain is built from TRBV3-1 (or the pseudogene TRBV3-2) and TRBJ1-2; D remains ambiguous. This CDR3 contains 13 residues. Trimming removed 4 bases from V and 6 bases from J, with 12 bases in between. Germline lookup yields CDR1 LGHDT and CDR2 YNNKEL (reference sequence). As DNA, the CDR3 is TGTGCCAGCAGCCCCAAGGTCCAGGATGGCTACACCTTC. As protein: CASSPKVQDGYTF.

The CDR3 protein is CASSQGSNQPQHF. CDR3 coding DNA: TGTGCCAGCAGTCAGGGAAGCAATCAGCCCCAGCATTTT. The V call is TRBV6-5, the J call TRBJ1-5, with D perhaps TRBD1 (5 bases). The CDR3 is made up of 13 amino acids. Trimming stripped 5 bases from V and 1 base from J, with 6 bases between. Germline V gene data show CDR1 as MNHEY and CDR2 as SVGAGI.

This chain uses TRBV5-1 with TRBJ1-4, with 10 nucleotides matching TRBD1. Losses at the gene ends were 4 bases for V and 7 bases for J; bases not matched to a gene: 7. Germline lookup yields CDR1 SGHRS and CDR2 YFSETQ. The CDR3 sequence is 15 residues long. CDR3 sequence: CASSIGQGGSEKLFF. DNA of the CDR3: TGCGCCAGCAGCATAGGACAGGGGGGGTCTGAAAAACTGTTTTTT.

The chain links TRBV14 to TRBJ1-4; 11 positions agree with TRBD1. This CDR3 is built from 16 residues. The V segment lost 4 bases and the J segment 4 bases; nucleotides outside the gene matches: 5. Germline assignment: CDR1 SGHDN and CDR2 FVKESK. The CDR3 DNA follows: TGTGCCAGCAGCCGGACAGGGGGCGCAGTTAATGAAAAACTGTTTTTT. Residues: CASSRTGGAVNEKLFF.

CDR3 residues: CASSIDPGSTDTQYF. CDR3 DNA sequence: TGTGCCAGTAGTATAGATCCAGGTAGCACAGATACGCAGTATTTT. This chain joins TRBV19 and TRBJ2-3; D ambiguous. Trimming removed 0 bases at V and 0 bases at J, with 7 bases between. The germline gives CDR1 LNHDA, CDR2 SQIVND (reference sequence). This CDR3 has 15 residues.

This chain joins TRBV7-2 and TRBJ2-5, with 11 bases lining up with TRBD2. V lost 5 bases, J lost 5 bases, and 7 bases stayed unmatched. The germline V gene encodes CDR1 SGHTA and CDR2 FQGNSA. CDR3 size: 15 residues. In DNA, the CDR3 is TGTGCCAGCAGCCTGACTAGCGGGGTTGGGGAGACCCAGTACTTC. It specifies CASSLTSGVGETQYF.

On this clone itself: The sample carries other DNA sequences with the same CDR3. The chain uses TRBV6-5 and TRBJ2-3; D not certain. V was clipped by 2 bases and J by 0 bases, with 3 bases between them. CDR1 and CDR2 (germline): MNHEY, SVGAGI. This CDR3 spans 13 amino acids. The CDR3: CASSYLSTDTQYF. The CDR3 DNA is TGTGCCAGCAGTTACCTCAGCACAGATACGCAGTATTTT.

Only a few counts were recorded for this clone. The rearrangement uses TRBV4-3 and TRBJ1-2; TRBD1 agrees at 9 bases. V shed 1 base, J shed 6 bases, and the junction held 3 bases outside the gene matches. The CDR3 extends over 14 amino acids. Looked up from germline, CDR1 is LGHNA and CDR2 is YSLEER. CDR3 sequence (DNA): TGCGCCAGCAGCCAAGTGGGACAGGGCGATGGCTACACCTTC. Amino acid sequence: CASSQVGQGDGYTF.

The chain links TRBV14 to TRBJ2-2; TRBD2 is a possible D gene (7 bases). The CDR3 loop spans 14 amino acids. Trimming removed 7 bases at V and 6 bases at J, with 15 bases between. Germline V gene sequence: CDR1 SGHDN, CDR2 FVKESK. The CDR3 nucleotides read TGTGCCAGCACCCTAGGGGGGGCCTCCGGGGAGCTGTTTTTT. Translated, it gives CASTLGGASGELFF.

The rearrangement joins TRBV10-3 to TRBJ1-2; the match to TRBD1 covers 8 bases. CDR1 and CDR2 (germline): ENHRY, SYGVKD. V was clipped by 3 bases and J by 3 bases; unmatched bases: 3. CDR3 length equals 14 residues. This chain's CDR3 is CAISEQGEYYGYTF. For the CDR3, the DNA is TGTGCCATCAGTGAACAGGGGGAATACTATGGCTACACCTTC.

V and J are TRBV5-1 and TRBJ1-1; TRBD1 agrees at 7 bases. J gave up 3 bases and V 0 bases, and 8 bases lay outside the gene matches. The germline CDR1 and CDR2 sequences are SGHRS and YFSETQ. The CDR3 length is 16 residues. CDR3 nucleotide sequence: TGCGCCAGCAGCTTGGCCGCTAGGGGGCCGGACACTGAAGCTTTCTTT. Residues: CASSLAARGPDTEAFF.

The rearrangement uses TRBV5-1 and TRBJ1-1; 8 positions match TRBD1. V shed 4 bases, J shed 5 bases, and the junction held 10 bases outside the gene matches. Germline loops: CDR1 SGHRS, CDR2 YFSETQ. This CDR3 has 15 amino acids. Written as DNA, the CDR3 is TGCGCCAGCAGCCGGACAGGACAGGGAGGAACTGAAGCTTTCTTT. Translation: CASSRTGQGGTEAFF. The complete variable domain, with remaining parts taken from reference TRBV5-1 and TRBJ1-1, reads KAGVTQTPRYLIKTRGQQVTLSCSPISGHRSVSWYQQTPGQGLQFLFEYFSETQRNKGNFPGRFSGRQFSNSRSEMNVSTLELGDSALYLCASSRTGQGGTEAFFGQGTRLTVV.

The chain carries TRBV10-3 and TRBJ2-3; 7 positions match TRBD1. This CDR3 spans 13 amino acids. The V gene's germline CDR1 is ENHRY and CDR2 SYGVKD. Trimming took 10 bases from V and 2 from J; bases not matched to a gene: 6. CDR3 amino acids: CATQDRNTDTQYF. The CDR3 coding sequence is TGTGCCACCCAGGACAGGAACACAGATACGCAGTATTTT.

Concerning this clone: One junction end disagrees with the germline gene, perhaps due to a read error. The same CDR3 can be traced to other DNA sequences in this sample. The chain links TRBV5-4 to TRBJ2-1; 7 bases map to TRBD1. CDR1 SGHNT and CDR2 YYREEE come from the germline V gene (reference sequence). The CDR3 length is 12 residues. The CDR3 coding sequence is TGTGCCAGCAGCCGGGACAGCAATGAACAGTTCTTC. It translates to CASSRDSNEQFF.

The chain has TRBV7-2 and TRBJ2-7, with TRBD2 as a possible D gene (6 bases). The CDR3 loop spans 14 amino acids. Trimming cost V 2 bases and J 7 bases, with 15 bases left between them. The germline V gene has CDR1 SGHTA and CDR2 FQGNSA. CDR3 region: CASSLHGGPGEQYF. The CDR3 DNA is TGTGCCAGCAGCTTACACGGGGGACCGGGGGAGCAGTACTTC.

This clone was found once. The chain has TRBV5-1 and TRBJ2-5, with D perhaps matching TRBD1 (5 bases). Trimming left V 6 bases short and J 5 bases short, with 17 bases between. The CDR3 is 14 residues long. Germline V lookup: CDR1 SGHRS, CDR2 YFSETQ. Here the CDR3 DNA reads TGCGCCAGCACACAGGATGGACGTGGGGAGACCCAGTACTTC. Its protein is CASTQDGRGETQYF. Full variable domain (rest looked up from reference TRBV5-1 and TRBJ2-5): KAGVTQTPRYLIKTRGQQVTLSCSPISGHRSVSWYQQTPGQGLQFLFEYFSETQRNKGNFPGRFSGRQFSNSRSEMNVSTLELGDSALYLCASTQDGRGETQYFGPGTRLLVL.